The 15 T cell receptor beta chains listed next were all sequenced from one sample in a study of vaccination and CD4 T cells after COVID-19 (dated by TCRdb to between 2021 and 2024). These receptors' antigens are unknown. The method was PCR. Sequencing took place on an Illumina iSeq 100. At the Johns Hopkins FTIC core, DNA from the cultured CD4+ T cells underwent TCR sequencing with the Oncomine TCR Beta short-read assay. TCRdb reprocessing: public reads trimmed at Q25 with fastp, clones called with MiXCR, in-frame beta chains kept. Rows with a matching CDR3 protein are joined into one entry that keeps the most common DNA and genes. This sample comprises roughly 7,400 distinct CDR3 sequences, about half of them detected only once. The top ten clones comprise more than 15% of the sample. The treatment or condition label here, explained by the study, means: approximately 10-day PBMC culture with coronavirus spike peptide pools or control peptides (ViraFEST assay). CD4+ T cells from unexposed donors were collected before the COVID-19 pandemic (2011-2018).

The sample consisted of CD4+ T cells from blood, cultured in vitro. The receptors here all came from a human donor in good health.

J is TRBJ2-7 and V is TRBV6-2 or TRBV6-3, with a weak D call TRBD2 (6 bases). CDR1 and CDR2 (germline): MNHEY, SVGEGT. The CDR3 spans 14 residues. V dropped 10 bases and J dropped 2 bases, with 18 bases sitting between them. Here the CDR3 reads CATRLDGEAYEQYF. In DNA form, the CDR3 reads TGTGCCACGAGGTTAGACGGGGAGGCCTACGAGCAGTACTTC.

V and J are TRBV5-1 and TRBJ2-2; 8 nucleotides align to TRBD2. This CDR3 has 17 amino acids. Per the germline V gene, CDR1 is SGHRS and CDR2 is YFSETQ. With 1 base clipped from V and 7 bases from J, the junction kept 12 bases outside the gene matches. CDR3 residues: CASSLWFPSGFGGELFF. The CDR3, as DNA: TGCGCCAGCAGCTTGTGGTTTCCTAGCGGGTTCGGCGGGGAGCTGTTTTTT.

The V call is TRBV28, the J call TRBJ1-2; a possible D gene is TRBD1 (5 bases). Germline V gene sequence: CDR1 MDHEN, CDR2 SYDVKM. The CDR3 totals 12 residues. V shed 3 bases and J shed 8 bases, with 10 bases lying between them. In DNA, the CDR3 is TGTGCCAGCAGTTTTCGGGGGGAGGGCTACACCTTC. Amino acids: CASSFRGEGYTF.

The chain is built from TRBV20-1 and TRBJ2-1, with D possibly matching TRBD1 (5 bases). CDR1 is DFQATT and CDR2 is SNEGSKA in the germline V gene (reference sequence). This CDR3 has 14 amino acids. Trimming shortened V by 4 bases and J by 0 bases, and 10 bases separated the two germline ends. This chain's CDR3 is CSATVDSSYNEQFF. In DNA, the CDR3 is TGCAGTGCTACCGTCGACAGCTCCTACAATGAGCAGTTCTTC.

This clonotype was seen only once. The chain recombines TRBV7-9 with TRBJ2-1; D is unresolved. Germline values: CDR1 SEHNR, CDR2 FQNEAQ (reference sequence). The CDR3 is made up of 12 amino acids. V lost 1 base, J lost 6 bases, and 4 bases lay in between. The CDR3 bases are TGTGCCAGCAGCTTAGTCACCAATGAGCAGTTCTTC. Translating it yields CASSLVTNEQFF.

A few counts support this clonotype. The chain uses TRBV7-2 and TRBJ2-3; the D is unclear. The germline V gene encodes CDR1 SGHTA and CDR2 FQGNSA. There are 15 residues in the CDR3. The germline V and J ends were trimmed by 5 bases and 14 bases, with 26 bases remaining between them. This CDR3 is CASSPLATQERSGYF. The CDR3 DNA follows: TGTGCCAGCAGCCCATTGGCCACCCAGGAAAGATCGGGGTATTTT.

The chain joins TRBV6-2 or TRBV6-3 to TRBJ2-1; possible D gene TRBD2, 5 bases. Germline V gives CDR1 MNHEY, CDR2 SVGEGT. This CDR3 is built from 16 residues. The ends were cut back, 3 bases at V and 3 bases at J, with 15 bases in the middle. CDR3 loop: CASSYLALLDYNEQFF. In DNA form, the CDR3 reads TGTGCCAGCAGTTATCTAGCCCTATTGGACTACAATGAGCAGTTCTTC.

This clonotype was counted a few times. The genes are TRBV6-1 and TRBJ2-5; 7 bases match TRBD1. Germline V lookup: CDR1 MNHNS, CDR2 SASEGT. This CDR3 is built from 12 residues. The trim removed 10 bases at V and 5 bases at J, leaving 7 bases unmatched. The CDR3 DNA reads TGTGCCACTAAGACAGGGTTGGAGACCCAGTACTTC. It translates to CATKTGLETQYF.

This clonotype was seen a handful of times. This chain connects TRBV20-1 to TRBJ1-1; the D is unclear. Germline V gene sequence: CDR1 DFQATT, CDR2 SNEGSKA (reference sequence). Trimming shortened V by 3 bases and J by 1 base, and 12 bases separated the two germline ends. The CDR3 sequence is 14 residues long. Here the CDR3 reads CSASFMGRNTEAFF. CDR3 coding DNA: TGCAGTGCTAGTTTTATGGGCCGGAACACTGAAGCTTTCTTT.

This chain connects TRBV7-8 to TRBJ1-6; 7 positions match TRBD1. CDR1 SGHVS and CDR2 FQNEAQ come from the germline V gene. The CDR3 consists of 14 residues. V trimming: 5 bases; J trimming: 7 bases; junction bases outside the gene matches: 5. This CDR3 reads CASSLQGGNSPLHF. The CDR3, as DNA: TGTGCCAGCAGCCTCCAGGGGGGCAATTCACCCCTCCACTTT.

This chain uses TRBV19 with TRBJ1-1; D is perhaps TRBD1 (5 bases). V gave up 10 bases and J gave up 3 bases, with 9 bases separating them. The CDR3 totals 11 residues. Germline V gene sequence: CDR1 LNHDA, CDR2 SQIVND (reference sequence). The CDR3 bases are TGTGCCATTCAGGGATACACTGAAGCTTTCTTT. Translated, it gives CAIQGYTEAFF. Variable domain in full (rest from reference TRBV19 and TRBJ1-1): DGGITQSPKYLFRKEGQNVTLSCEQNLNHDAMYWYRQDPGQGLRLIYYSQIVNDFQKGDIAEGYSVSREKKESFPLTVTSAQKNPTAFYLCAIQGYTEAFFGQGTRLTVV.

The chain combines TRBV2 with TRBJ1-2, with D tentatively TRBD1 (6 bases). The CDR3 has 11 residues. CDR1 is SNHLY, CDR2 FYNNEI, per germline. V was trimmed by 3 bases and J by 10 bases, leaving 9 bases between them. In nucleotides, the CDR3 is TGTGCCAGCAGTGACGAGGGGGACTACACCTTC. It is translated as CASSDEGDYTF.

The rearrangement links TRBV7-9 to TRBJ2-4; D possibly uses TRBD1 or TRBD2 (5 bases each). The length of the CDR3 is 16 residues. Looked up from germline, CDR1 is SEHNR and CDR2 is FQNEAQ (reference sequence). Trimming pared 3 bases from V and 3 bases from J, leaving 15 bases between. The CDR3, as DNA: TGTGCCAGCAGCTTGGGGGACGTGGGGAACAAAAACATTCAGTACTTC. Protein sequence: CASSLGDVGNKNIQYF.

The V call is TRBV18, the J call TRBJ1-1; 7 nucleotides match TRBD1. Trimming cost V 2 bases and J 1 base; bases outside gene matches: 7. The length of the CDR3 is 16 residues. Germline values: CDR1 KGHSH, CDR2 LQKENI. CDR3 sequence (DNA): TGTGCCAGCTCACCAATACGGACAGGACGGAACACTGAAGCTTTCTTT. Translating it yields CASSPIRTGRNTEAFF.

In this sample, this clonotype turned up a few times. The rearrangement joins TRBV10-2 to TRBJ1-5, with 12 bases aligning to TRBD1. After removal of 6 bases from V and 2 bases from J, the junction contained 11 bases not matched to a gene. CDR1 and CDR2 (germline): WSHSY, SAAADI. The CDR3 has 18 amino acids. CDR3 bases: TGCGCCAGCAGCCCCATGGGACAGGGGGCATCGGGCAATCAGCCCCAGCATTTT. This gives the protein CASSPMGQGASGNQPQHF.